This TCR beta chain was observed in a study of T cells of healthy individuals. This clonotype was detected ten times or more. In germline, CDR1 is SGHVS, CDR2 FQNEAQ. V shed 1 base and J shed 4 bases, with 27 bases lying between them. CDR3 length: 20 amino acids. TCRdb processed the 5' RACE reads anew with MiXCR; each CDR3 protein has one entry. The data hold 40,000 to 65,000 distinct CDR3 sequences, with about 15% observed a single time. The chain combines TRBV7-8 with TRBJ2-3; a possible D gene is TRBD2 (7 bases). The sequence was obtained from a human donor in good health. This chain's CDR3 is CASSLVPWGGAEYRPDTQYF. The CDR3 DNA sequence: TGTGCCAGCAGCTTAGTTCCGTGGGGGGGGGCAGAATATCGTCCAGATACGCAGTATTTT.